This T cell receptor (beta chain) was sequenced for a study of CXCR3-negative and CXCR3-positive naive CD8 T cells. Turning to the study itself: Per library, roughly 1.4 +/- 0.3 million reads; 120 million to 150 million TRB reads overall. Whole-study findings and limits: Across naive subsets, surface CD5 expression was comparable, and TCR strength was inferred from properties of the TRB CDR3. The study found more hydrophobic TRB CDR3s in CXCR3-positive naive cells than in CXCR3-negative naive cells. Both naive subsets, CXCR3-negative and CXCR3-positive, displayed similar TRBV-TRBJ usage, unlike memory cells.

In regard to this clonotype: What it binds is unknown.

CD45RO-CCR7+CD27+CD95- defined naive CD8+ T cells. CDR1 is MDHEN and CDR2 is SYDVKM in the germline V gene. The CDR3 length is 15 residues. TRB cDNA libraries were made by UMI-labeled 5' RACE. After re-calling the 5' RACE reads, TCRdb lists one entry per CDR3 protein, DNA absent. The sample spans about 120,000 distinct CDR3 sequences; the ten largest clones claim 0.35% to 0.4%. The clonotype was recovered from a human donor in good health. Some clones in this sample may be carry-over from other donors' samples. The chain uses TRBV28 and TRBJ2-3; as DNA is missing, the TRBD1 call by TCRdb cannot be tested. The source material was naive CXCR3+ CD8+ T cells from blood. The sample's subset: CD45RO-CCR7+CD27+CD95- naive CD8+ T cells expressing CXCR3 (TNR3+). CDR3 region: CASSPRDTWADTQYF.